This TCR beta chain was retrieved from a study of CD8+ T cells in alopecia areata (dated by TCRdb to 2017 to 2018). For the wider study: High-throughput TCRbeta sequencing was used to examine T cell clonal expansion in alopecia areata in both the C3H/HeJ mouse model and human patients. RNA was extracted with the PAXgene miRNA kit for fixed scalp, the miRNeasy kit for PBMCs, and the RNeasy kit for mouse skin. Clonality in the scalp was compared among normal scalp (n=4), patchy alopecia areata scalp (n=8), and alopecia totalis/universalis scalp (n=8). immunoSEQ multiplex PCR using 35 Vbeta forward primers and 13 Jbeta reverse primers was used to amplify TCRbeta CDR3 regions. Human TCRbeta sequencing covered scalp tissue and sorted CD4+ and CD8+ peripheral blood T cells from patchy and totalis/universalis alopecia areata patients and healthy controls. The paper's findings and limits, for the study overall: Resident alphabeta T cells in normal human skin are also sequenced, complicating scalp TCR repertoire analysis, unlike mouse skin dominated by gammadelta T cells. Compared with normal scalp, lesional scalp had higher clonality and more expanded CD8+ clones, particularly in alopecia totalis/universalis, a pattern that suggests antigenic drive. TCR sequences shared between patients were less clear than in mice, possibly partly because of HLA diversity in the patient population.

The method was the immunoSEQ multiplex PCR assay. For TCR sequencing, RNA was extracted from every sample and reverse transcribed into cDNA to serve as template. SuperScript III was used for first-strand cDNA synthesis, primed with a 2:1 mix of oligo-dT and random hexamers. A synthetic immune receptor repertoire was used to measure amplification bias, and any remaining bias was corrected computationally. In the paper's pipeline: Raw reads were preprocessed for error removal, and CDR3 was defined according to IMGT conventions as running from the conserved cysteine to phenylalanine. Clonality was computed by normalizing Shannon entropy by log2 of the number of productive unique TCRs and subtracting the result from 1. Whether each scalp clone was CD4 or CD8 was inferred by checking scalp TCRbeta sequences against the CD4 and CD8 repertoires from sorted blood. Not all clones reach the TCRdb copy of this immuneACCESS table, which keeps in-frame sequences only. Checked studies attribute under half of the gap to unresolved V genes and leave the rest unexplained. D and trimming were read from the DNA, whereas the V and J calls and clone size are those reported in that table. In this sample the table shows 98,000 or so clones, approximately 60% of which occur a single time. The ten top clones hold approximately 22% of the sample.

PBMCs were isolated by density centrifugation and stained for CD3, CD4 and CD8, after which CD4+ and CD8+ T cells were sorted on a FACSAria. Scalp biopsies and blood samples were provided by unaffected controls. This clone was seen only once. Which antigen it targets is not known. Base qualities are missing; no much larger clone stands one base away. V is reduced by 3 bases and J by 4 bases, leaving a spacing of 9 bases between them. CDR1 and CDR2 are read off the germline V gene as SNHLY and FYNNEI. CDR3 length: 13 amino acids, cysteine to phenylalanine. Solely the CDR3 DNA is kept, with 39 bases framed from the first base.

Material: CD8+ T cells sorted from blood. The V and J segments used are TRBV2 and TRBJ1-1; the D gene is not confidently resolved. The source is a human donor in good health. The CDR3 protein sequence reads: CASSDKVSTEAFF. The sequenced DNA is TGTGCCAGCAGTGACAAGGTGAGCACTGAAGCTTTCTTT.